The clone carrying this T cell receptor beta chain came up a few times. This record comes from a study of shared clonotypes between healthy human individuals. Germline CDR1 and CDR2: SQVTM and ANQGSEA. The CDR3 loop spans 14 amino acids. Trimming shortened V by 4 bases and J by 4 bases, and 16 bases separated the two germline ends. Sequencing used immunoSEQ multiplex PCR; TCRdb keeps in-frame clones, though not all of them. The table shows 2 million to 2.5 million clones, with approximately 93% occurring only once. The sequenced sample consisted of naive CD4+ T cells from PBMCs. Subset meaning: CD45RA+ positively selected. The TCR was taken from a man in his late teens or twenties in good health. Some clones in this sample may be carry-over from other donors' samples. The V and J genes are TRBV29-1 and TRBJ1-1; possibly TRBD1 for D (5 bases). CDR3 DNA sequence: TGCAGCGTTGTTCTCTGGGGGAGGATCACTGAAGCTTTCTTT. Translation: CSVVLWGRITEAFF.